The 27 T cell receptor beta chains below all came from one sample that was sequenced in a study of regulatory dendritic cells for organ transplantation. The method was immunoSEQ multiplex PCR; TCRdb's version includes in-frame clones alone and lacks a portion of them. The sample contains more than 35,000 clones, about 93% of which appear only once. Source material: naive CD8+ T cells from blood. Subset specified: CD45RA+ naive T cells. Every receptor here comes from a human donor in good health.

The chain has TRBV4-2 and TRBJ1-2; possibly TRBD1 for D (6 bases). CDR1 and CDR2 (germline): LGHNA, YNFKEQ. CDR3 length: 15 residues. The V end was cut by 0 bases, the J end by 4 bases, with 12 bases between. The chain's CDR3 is CASSQEGGAFYGYTF. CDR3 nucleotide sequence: TGTGCCAGCAGCCAAGAAGGGGGGGCTTTCTATGGCTACACCTTC.

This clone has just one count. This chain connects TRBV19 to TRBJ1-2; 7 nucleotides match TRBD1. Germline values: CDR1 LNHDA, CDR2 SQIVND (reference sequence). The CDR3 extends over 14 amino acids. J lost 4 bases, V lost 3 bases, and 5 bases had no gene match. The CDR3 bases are TGTGCCAGTAGTATGCAGGGACAGCGCTATGGCTACACCTTC. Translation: CASSMQGQRYGYTF.

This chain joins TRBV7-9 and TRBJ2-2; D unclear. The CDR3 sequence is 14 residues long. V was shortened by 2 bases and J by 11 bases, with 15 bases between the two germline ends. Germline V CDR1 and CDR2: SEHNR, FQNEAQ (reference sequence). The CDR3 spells CASSLTAEAVELFF. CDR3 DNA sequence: TGTGCCAGCAGCTTAACGGCAGAGGCCGTCGAGCTGTTTTTT.

The CDR3 loop is CASKGDNYNEQFF. In DNA, the CDR3 is TGTGCCAGCAAGGGGGATAACTACAATGAGCAGTTCTTC. This sequence joins TRBV5-4 and TRBJ2-1; D possibly corresponds to TRBD1 (6 bases). The CDR3 extends over 13 amino acids. V was clipped by 6 bases and J by 3 bases, with 10 bases between them. Per germline, CDR1 SGHNT and CDR2 YYREEE (reference sequence).

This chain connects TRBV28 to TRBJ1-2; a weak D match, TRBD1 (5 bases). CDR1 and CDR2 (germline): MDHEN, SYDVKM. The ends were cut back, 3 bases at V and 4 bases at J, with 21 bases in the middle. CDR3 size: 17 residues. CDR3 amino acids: CASSLSIYLGRAYGYTF. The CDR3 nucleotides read TGTGCCAGCAGTTTGTCCATATATTTGGGACGAGCCTATGGCTACACCTTC.

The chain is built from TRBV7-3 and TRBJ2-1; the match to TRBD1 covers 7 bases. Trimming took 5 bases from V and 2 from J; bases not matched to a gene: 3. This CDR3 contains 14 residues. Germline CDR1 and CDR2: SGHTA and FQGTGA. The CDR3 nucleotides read TGTGCCAGCAGCCCGGGACAGACCTACAATGAGCAGTTCTTC. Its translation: CASSPGQTYNEQFF. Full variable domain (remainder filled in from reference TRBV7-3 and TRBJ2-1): GAGVSQTPSNKVTEKGKYVELRCDPISGHTALYWYRQSLGQGPEFLIYFQGTGAADDSGLPNDRFFAVRPEGSVSTLKIQRTERGDSAVYLCASSPGQTYNEQFFGPGTRLTVL.

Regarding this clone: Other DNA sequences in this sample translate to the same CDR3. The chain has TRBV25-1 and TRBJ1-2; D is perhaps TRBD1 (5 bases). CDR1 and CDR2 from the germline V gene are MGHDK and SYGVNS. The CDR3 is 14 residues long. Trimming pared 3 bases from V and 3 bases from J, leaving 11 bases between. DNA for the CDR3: TGTGCCAGCAGTGATGGGGCTCAGCACTATGGCTACACCTTC. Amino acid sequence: CASSDGAQHYGYTF.

CDR3 nucleotide sequence: TGTGCCAGCAGAGCCGGACAGGGGGAGGGAGCTTTCTTT. It specifies CASRAGQGEGAFF. The gene calls are TRBV27 and TRBJ1-1, with 10 bases identical to TRBD1. Trimming at V came to 6 bases and at J to 10 bases, leaving 8 bases not matched to a gene. Germline V gene data show CDR1 as MNHEY and CDR2 as SMNVEV (reference sequence). This CDR3 has 13 residues.

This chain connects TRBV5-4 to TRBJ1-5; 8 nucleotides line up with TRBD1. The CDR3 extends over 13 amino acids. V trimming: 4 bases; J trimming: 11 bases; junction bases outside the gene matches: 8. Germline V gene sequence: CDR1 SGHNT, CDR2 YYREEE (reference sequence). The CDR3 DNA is TGTGCCAGCAGCGTTGACAGGGGACAGACCCAGCATTTT. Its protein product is CASSVDRGQTQHF.

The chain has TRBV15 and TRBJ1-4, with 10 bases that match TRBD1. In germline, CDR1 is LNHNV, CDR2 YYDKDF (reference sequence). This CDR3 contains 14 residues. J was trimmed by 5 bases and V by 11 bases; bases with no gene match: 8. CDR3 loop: CAVGDRGRNEKLFF. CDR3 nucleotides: TGTGCCGTGGGGGACAGGGGCAGAAATGAAAAACTGTTTTTT.

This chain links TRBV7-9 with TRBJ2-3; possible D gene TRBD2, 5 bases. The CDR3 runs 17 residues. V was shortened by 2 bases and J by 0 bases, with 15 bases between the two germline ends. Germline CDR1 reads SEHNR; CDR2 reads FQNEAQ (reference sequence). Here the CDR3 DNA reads TGTGCCAGCAGCTTACGTTCCAGCGGTTCTAGCACAGATACGCAGTATTTT. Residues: CASSLRSSGSSTDTQYF.

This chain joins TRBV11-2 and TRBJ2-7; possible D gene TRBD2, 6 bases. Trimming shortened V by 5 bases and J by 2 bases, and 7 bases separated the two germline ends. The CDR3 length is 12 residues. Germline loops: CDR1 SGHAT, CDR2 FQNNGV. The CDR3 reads CASSPGAYEQYF. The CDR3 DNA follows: TGTGCCAGCAGCCCGGGGGCCTACGAGCAGTACTTC.

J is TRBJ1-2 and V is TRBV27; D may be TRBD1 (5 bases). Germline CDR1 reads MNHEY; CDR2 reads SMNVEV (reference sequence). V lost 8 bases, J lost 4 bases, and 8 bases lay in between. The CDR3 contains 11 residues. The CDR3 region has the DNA TGTGCCAGCCTGACAGCCTATGGCTACACCTTC. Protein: CASLTAYGYTF.

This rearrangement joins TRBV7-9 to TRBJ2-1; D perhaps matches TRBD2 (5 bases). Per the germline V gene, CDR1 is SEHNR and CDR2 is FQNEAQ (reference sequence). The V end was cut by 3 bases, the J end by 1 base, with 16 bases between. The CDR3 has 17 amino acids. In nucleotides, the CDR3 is TGTGCCAGCAGCTTTACTAGGGAGCTGAGGTCCTACAATGAGCAGTTCTTC. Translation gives CASSFTRELRSYNEQFF.

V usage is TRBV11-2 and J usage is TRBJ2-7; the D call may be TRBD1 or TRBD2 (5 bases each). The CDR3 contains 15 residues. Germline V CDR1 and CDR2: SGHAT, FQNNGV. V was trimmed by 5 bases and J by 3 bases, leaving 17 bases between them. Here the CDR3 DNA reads TGTGCCAGCAGCCCTACTCCCTGGGGGATCTACGAGCAGTACTTC. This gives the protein CASSPTPWGIYEQYF.

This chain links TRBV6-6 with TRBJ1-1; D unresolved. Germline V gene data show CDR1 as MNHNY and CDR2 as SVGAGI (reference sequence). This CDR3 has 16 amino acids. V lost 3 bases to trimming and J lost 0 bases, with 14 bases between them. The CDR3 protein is CASSYFLGSMNTEAFF. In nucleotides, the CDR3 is TGTGCCAGCAGTTATTTCCTAGGATCTATGAACACTGAAGCTTTCTTT.

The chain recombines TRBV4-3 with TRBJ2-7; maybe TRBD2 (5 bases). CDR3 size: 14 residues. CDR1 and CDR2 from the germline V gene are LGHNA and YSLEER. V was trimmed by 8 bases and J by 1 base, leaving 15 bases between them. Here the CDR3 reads CASAEGTRSYEQYF. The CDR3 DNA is TGCGCCAGCGCCGAGGGCACTAGGTCCTACGAGCAGTACTTC.

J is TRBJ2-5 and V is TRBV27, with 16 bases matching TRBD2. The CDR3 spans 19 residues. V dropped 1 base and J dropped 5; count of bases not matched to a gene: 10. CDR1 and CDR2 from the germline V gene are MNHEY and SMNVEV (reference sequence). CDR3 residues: CASSLYPPGLAGGWETQYF. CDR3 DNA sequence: TGTGCCAGCAGTTTATACCCGCCGGGACTAGCGGGAGGGTGGGAGACCCAGTACTTC.

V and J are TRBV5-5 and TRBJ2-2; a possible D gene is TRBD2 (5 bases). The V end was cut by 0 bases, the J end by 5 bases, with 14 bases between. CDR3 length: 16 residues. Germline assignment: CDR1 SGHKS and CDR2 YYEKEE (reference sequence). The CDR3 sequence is CASSLGFDTGTGELFF. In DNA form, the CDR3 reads TGTGCCAGCAGCTTGGGTTTTGATACGGGAACCGGGGAGCTGTTTTTT.

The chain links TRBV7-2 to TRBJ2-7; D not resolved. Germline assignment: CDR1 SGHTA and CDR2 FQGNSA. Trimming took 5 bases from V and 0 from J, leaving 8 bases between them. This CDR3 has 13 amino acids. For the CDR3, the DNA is TGTGCCAGCAGCGACCCTACCTCCTACGAGCAGTACTTC. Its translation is CASSDPTSYEQYF.

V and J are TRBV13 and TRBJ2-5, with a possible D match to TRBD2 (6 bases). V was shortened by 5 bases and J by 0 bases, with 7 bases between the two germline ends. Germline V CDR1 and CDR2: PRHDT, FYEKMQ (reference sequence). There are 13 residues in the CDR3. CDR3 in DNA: TGTGCCAGCAGCGGGGGGTACCAAGAGACCCAGTACTTC. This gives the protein CASSGGYQETQYF.

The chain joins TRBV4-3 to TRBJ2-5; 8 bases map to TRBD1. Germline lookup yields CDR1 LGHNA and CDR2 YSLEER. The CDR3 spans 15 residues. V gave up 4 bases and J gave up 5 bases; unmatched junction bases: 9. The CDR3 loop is CASSRLLDRAETQYF. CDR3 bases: TGCGCCAGCAGCCGCCTTTTGGACAGGGCGGAGACCCAGTACTTC.

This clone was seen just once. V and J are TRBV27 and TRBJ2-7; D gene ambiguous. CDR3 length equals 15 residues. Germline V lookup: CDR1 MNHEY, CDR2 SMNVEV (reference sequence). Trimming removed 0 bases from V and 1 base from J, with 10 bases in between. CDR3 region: CASSLSTRPSYEQYF. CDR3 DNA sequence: TGTGCCAGCAGTTTATCTACCAGGCCTTCCTACGAGCAGTACTTC.

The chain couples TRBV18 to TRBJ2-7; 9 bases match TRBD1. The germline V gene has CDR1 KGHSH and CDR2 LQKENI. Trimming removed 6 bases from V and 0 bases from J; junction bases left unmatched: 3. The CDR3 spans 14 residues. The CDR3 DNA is TGTGCCAGCTCTGGGACAGGGAGCTCCTACGAGCAGTACTTC. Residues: CASSGTGSSYEQYF. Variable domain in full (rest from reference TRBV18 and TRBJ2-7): NAGVMQNPRHLVRRRGQEARLRCSPMKGHSHVYWYRQLPEEGLKFMVYLQKENIIDESGMPKERFSAEFPKEGPSILRIQQVVRGDSAAYFCASSGTGSSYEQYFGPGTRLTVT.

This chain's CDR3 is CATSSEVGRGYTF. The CDR3 DNA reads as TGTGCCACCAGCAGCGAAGTTGGCAGGGGCTACACCTTC. The J gene is TRBJ1-2, the V gene TRBV15; D is uncertain. The CDR3 totals 13 residues. The V and J ends lost 3 bases and 8 bases respectively, with 13 bases between them. Germline V gene sequence: CDR1 LNHNV, CDR2 YYDKDF (reference sequence).

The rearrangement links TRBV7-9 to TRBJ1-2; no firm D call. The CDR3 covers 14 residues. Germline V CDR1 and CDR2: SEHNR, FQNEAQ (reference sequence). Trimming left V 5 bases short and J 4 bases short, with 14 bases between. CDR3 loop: CASSQDGLPYGYTF. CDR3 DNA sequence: TGTGCCAGCAGCCAAGACGGACTTCCCTATGGCTACACCTTC.

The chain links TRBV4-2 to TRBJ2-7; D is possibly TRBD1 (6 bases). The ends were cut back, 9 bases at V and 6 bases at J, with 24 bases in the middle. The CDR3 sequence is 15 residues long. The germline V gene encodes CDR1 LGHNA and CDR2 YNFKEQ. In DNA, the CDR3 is TGTGCCAGGTTAAACAGGGTCATAATAGTGGGCGAGCAGTACTTC. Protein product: CARLNRVIIVGEQYF.